This T cell receptor beta chain was captured by sequencing in a study of Graves' ophthalmopathy and Graves' hyperthyroidism. CDR3 regions of TCR beta were amplified from RNA transcripts. Investigators did first-round RT-PCR with HTBI primers, then second-round multiplex PCR. Using its own MiXCR run on the multiplex PCR reads, TCRdb lists one record per CDR3 protein. This sample has about 600,000 distinct CDR3 sequences, with about 40% found just once. General study points: Ophthalmopathy progression was predicted by the model at just over 70% sensitivity and 72% to 80% specificity.

As concerns this clonotype: The antigen is unknown. The junction shows a germline mismatch at one end, possibly a read error.

The CDR3 loop spans 14 amino acids. In germline, CDR1 is SQVTM, CDR2 ANQGSEA. The sequence came from an adult man with Graves' hyperthyroidism. The sequenced sample was peripheral blood or thyroid tissue (not recorded which). The chain carries TRBV29-1 and TRBJ1-4, with unresolved D. CDR3 protein: CSVEWFGQNGKLFF. As DNA, the CDR3 is TGCAGCGTTGAATGGTTCGGTCAGAATGGAAAACTGTTTTTT.